These 7 T cell receptor beta chains originate from one sample sequenced in a study of spatial heterogeneity in lung cancer. The time point was: sample taken at primary tumor resection. Unsorted samples of tumor, nontumor lung or frozen PBMC had their whole RNA sequenced. TCRdb itself ran the 5' RACE reads through MiXCR, one entry per CDR3 protein. The repertoire holds about 40,000 distinct CDR3 sequences, with roughly 5% as singletons. The specimen was PBMCs, collected at surgery. These receptors were taken from a female donor with early-stage non-small cell lung cancer.

In its sample, this clonotype was seen many times. This chain links TRBV7-9 with TRBJ1-2; D not certain. The ends were cut back, 5 bases at V and 11 bases at J, with 15 bases in the middle. The CDR3 has 12 residues. CDR1 and CDR2 (germline): SEHNR, FQNEAQ (reference sequence). The CDR3 bases are TGTGCCAGCAGCGCCCCGGGCTCCTTATACACCTTC. Its translation is CASSAPGSLYTF.

In its sample, this clonotype was seen many times. This chain joins TRBV2 and TRBJ2-3; the match to TRBD2 covers 11 bases. The V gene end was trimmed by 8 bases and the J gene end by 5 bases; junction bases not matched to a gene: 9. Germline V gene lookup returns CDR1 SNHLY and CDR2 FYNNEI. This CDR3 spans 15 amino acids. The CDR3 DNA is TGTGCCAGCTTCATTAGCGGGGGGGCCCGAGATACGCAGTATTTT. Translation gives CASFISGGARDTQYF.

This clonotype has a count of ten or more. The V call is TRBV9, the J call TRBJ2-3, with D tentatively TRBD1 (6 bases). This CDR3 region has 16 residues. CDR1 is SGDLS and CDR2 is YYNGEE in the germline V gene. Trimming took off 4 bases at V and 0 bases at J, with 15 bases between the two ends. Here the CDR3 DNA reads TGTGCCAGCAGCCCCTACTGGACAGCTAGCACAGATACGCAGTATTTT. Its translation is CASSPYWTASTDTQYF. The entire variable domain, with the rest obtained from reference TRBV9 and TRBJ2-3, is as follows: DSGVTQTPKHLITATGQRVTLRCSPRSGDLSVYWYQQSLDQGLQFLIQYYNGEERAKGNILERFSAQQFPDLHSELNLSSLELGDSALYFCASSPYWTASTDTQYFGPGTRLTVL.

This clonotype showed up many times. The V gene is TRBV4-1, the J gene TRBJ1-2; 7 bases are shared with TRBD1. This CDR3 spans 19 amino acids. V lost 4 bases, J lost 5 bases, and 22 bases stayed unmatched. CDR1 is MGHRA and CDR2 is YSYEKL in the germline V gene. The CDR3 region has the DNA TGCGCCAGCAGCCCCCCTTCTCGGGCCGGGACAGAGCAGGGATATGGCTACACCTTC. It encodes CASSPPSRAGTEQGYGYTF.

Many counts were recorded for this clonotype. The chain carries TRBV3-1 and TRBJ2-2, with TRBD1 identical over 9 bases. Unmatched junction bases numbered 9, after V lost 6 bases and J lost 1 base. The CDR3 is 17 amino acids. Germline values: CDR1 LGHDT, CDR2 YNNKEL (reference sequence). CDR3: CASRQPGTGKNTGELFF. CDR3 nucleotides: TGTGCCAGCAGACAACCCGGGACAGGGAAGAACACCGGGGAGCTGTTTTTT.

The CDR3 loop reads CASSSNGGVVTEQFF. The CDR3 DNA reads as TGCGCCAGCAGCAGCAACGGGGGGGTCGTCACTGAGCAGTTCTTC. V and J are TRBV5-1 and TRBJ2-1; 8 nucleotides line up with TRBD2. The CDR3 is made up of 15 amino acids. The V segment lost 4 bases and the J segment 9 bases; nucleotides outside the gene matches: 12. Germline assignment: CDR1 SGHRS and CDR2 YFSETQ.

This clonotype was seen at least ten times. This chain links TRBV18 with TRBJ1-5; D might be TRBD1 (5 bases). Germline values: CDR1 KGHSH, CDR2 LQKENI. V was trimmed by 5 bases and J by 0 bases, leaving 17 bases between them. The CDR3 loop spans 17 amino acids. CDR3 nucleotides: TGTGCCAGCTCATCAGACGAGGACAAATATAGCAATCAGCCCCAGCATTTT. Translating gives CASSSDEDKYSNQPQHF.